The rows below give T cell receptor beta chains drawn from one sample of a study of OX40 agonist ivuxolimab in advanced cancers. TCRdb keeps only in-frame clones here, not all; method: immunoSEQ multiplex PCR. The sample holds 80,000 to 100,000 clones, about 88% seen once. The sequences come from CD4+ or CD8+ T cells sorted from blood, collected in a trial of the OX40 agonist ivuxolimab. These TCRs come from an adult with an advanced solid tumor such as melanoma, head and neck, liver or kidney cancer. The conserved cysteine and the conserved F or W are not part of the CDR3 here. The order of the fields is J gene, V gene, CDR3 protein.

TRBJ1-5 | TRBV19 | ASNSGGQPQH
TRBJ1-6 | TRBV10-2 | ASSEPNSPLH
TRBJ1-5 | TRBV19 | ASSTRSGGEQPQH
TRBJ2-5 | TRBV27 | ASSLGGTSGSGETQY
TRBJ1-4 | TRBV4-1 | ASSPGAGGVEKLF
TRBJ2-5 | TRBV7-2 | ASLYPSGSGWETQY
TRBJ2-2 | TRBV4-2 | ASSLDFTGELF
TRBJ1-4 | TRBV9 | ASSVGPTNNEKLF
TRBJ2-3 | TRBV7-3 | ASSLSGGTDTQY
TRBJ2-1 | TRBV7-2 | ASSLGLAGLNEQF
TRBJ2-5 | TRBV27 | ASREFTQETQY
TRBJ1-6 | TRBV6-5 | ASSYGSSYNSPLH
TRBJ1-1 | TRBV6-5 | ASSYNRGGEAF
TRBJ1-5 | TRBV19 | ASSIGPQGQPQH
TRBJ2-2 | TRBV21-1 | ASSKVAGVCTGELF
TRBJ2-1 | TRBV5-1 | ASELTGVYNEQF
TRBJ1-3 | TRBV7-2 | ASSLGGSGSGNTIY
TRBJ2-5 | TRBV28 | ASSSPRGTLKGETQY
TRBJ2-1 | TRBV11-3 | ASSLGASGSTNEQF
TRBJ2-1 | TRBV7-2 | ASSLTVYNEQF
TRBJ2-5 | TRBV7-3 | ASSPSGQKETQY
TRBJ1-3 | TRBV2 | ASSPQGWGQGAGNTIY
TRBJ2-2 | TRBV6-6 | ASSYVQGTGELF
TRBJ2-2 | TRBV19 | ASSIWGTGELF
TRBJ1-4 | TRBV19 | ASTPGGVGKLF
TRBJ1-1 | TRBV19 | ASSIGRNTEAF
TRBJ2-5 | TRBV11-2 | ASSLSYLAGAETQY
TRBJ1-5 | TRBV7-2 | ASSRQYNQPQH
TRBJ2-1 | TRBV14 | ASSQVTGLLNLWDEQF
TRBJ2-2 | TRBV30 | AWSVSRVKTGELF
TRBJ2-3 | TRBV6-5 | ASQSGASTDTQY
TRBJ1-1 | TRBV6-6 | ASSSRGDTEAF
TRBJ1-2 | TRBV4-2 | ASSQDRSINYGYT
TRBJ1-1 | TRBV4-2 | ASSQDKSPGQLRNTEAF
TRBJ2-7 | TRBV10-2 | ASLRTGTGDEQY
TRBJ2-2 | TRBV30 | AWAGQGAGELF
TRBJ1-2 | TRBV27 | ASSSLQGANYGYT
TRBJ2-7 | TRBV10-3 | AIRGQTYEQY
TRBJ2-3 | TRBV6-4 | ASSEYLTDTQY
TRBJ2-3 | TRBV7-9 | ASSLGTGTVDTQY
TRBJ2-3 | TRBV5-4 | ASRHPLTDTQY
TRBJ1-1 | TRBV18 | ASSPRYIQQGNTEAF